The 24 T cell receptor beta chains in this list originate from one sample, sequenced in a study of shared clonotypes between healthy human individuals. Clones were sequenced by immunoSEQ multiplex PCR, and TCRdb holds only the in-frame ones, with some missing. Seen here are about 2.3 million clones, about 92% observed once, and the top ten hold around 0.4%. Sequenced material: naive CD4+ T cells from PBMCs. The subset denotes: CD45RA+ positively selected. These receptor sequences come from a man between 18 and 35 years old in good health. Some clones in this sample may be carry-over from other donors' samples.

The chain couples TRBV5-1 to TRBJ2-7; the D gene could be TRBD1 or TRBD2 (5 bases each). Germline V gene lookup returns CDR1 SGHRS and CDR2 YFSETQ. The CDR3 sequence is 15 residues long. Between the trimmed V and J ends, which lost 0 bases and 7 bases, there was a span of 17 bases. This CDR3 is CASSLALSGTEEQYF. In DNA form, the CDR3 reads TGCGCCAGCAGCTTGGCCCTGTCCGGGACGGAGGAGCAGTACTTC.

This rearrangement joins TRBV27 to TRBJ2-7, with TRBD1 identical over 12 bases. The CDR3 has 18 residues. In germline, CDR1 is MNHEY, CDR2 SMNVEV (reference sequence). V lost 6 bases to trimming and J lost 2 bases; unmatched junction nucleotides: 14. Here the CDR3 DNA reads TGTGCCAGCAGGCCTTTGGGGACAGGGGGCCGGAAAACCTACGAGCAGTACTTC. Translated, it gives CASRPLGTGGRKTYEQYF.

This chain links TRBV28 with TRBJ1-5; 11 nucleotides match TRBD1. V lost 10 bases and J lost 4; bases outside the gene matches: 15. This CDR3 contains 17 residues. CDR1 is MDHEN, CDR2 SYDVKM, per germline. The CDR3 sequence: CATLSSGGTGGNQPQHF. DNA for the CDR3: TGTGCCACCCTTTCCTCAGGAGGGACAGGGGGGAATCAGCCCCAGCATTTT.

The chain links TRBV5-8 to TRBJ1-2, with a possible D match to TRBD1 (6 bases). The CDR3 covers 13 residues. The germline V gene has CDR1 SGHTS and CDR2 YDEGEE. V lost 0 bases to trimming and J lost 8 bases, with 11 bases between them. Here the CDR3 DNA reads TGTGCCAGCAGCTTGGCCTCGGACAGAGGCTACACCTTC. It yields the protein CASSLASDRGYTF.

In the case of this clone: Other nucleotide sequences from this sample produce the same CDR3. The CDR3 is CASSLTGTGEQYF. In DNA, the CDR3 is TGTGCCAGCAGCTTGACAGGGACGGGCGAGCAGTACTTC. V usage is TRBV7-8 and J usage is TRBJ2-7; 7 bases match TRBD1. CDR3 size: 13 residues. J was trimmed by 6 bases and V by 3 bases; bases with no gene match: 5. Per the germline V gene, CDR1 is SGHVS and CDR2 is FQNEAQ.

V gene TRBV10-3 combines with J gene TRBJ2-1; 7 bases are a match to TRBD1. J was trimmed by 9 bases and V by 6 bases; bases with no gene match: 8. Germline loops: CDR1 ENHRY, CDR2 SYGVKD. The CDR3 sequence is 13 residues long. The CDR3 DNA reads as TGTGCCATCAGCTCGACAGGGTCGGGTGAGCAGTTCTTC. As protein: CAISSTGSGEQFF.

The CDR3 loop is CASSLSAWGTEYQPQHF. DNA of the CDR3: TGTGCCAGCAGCTTAAGCGCGTGGGGGACAGAATATCAGCCCCAGCATTTT. The chain couples TRBV7-9 to TRBJ1-5; 7 bases line up with TRBD1. The V gene's germline CDR1 is SEHNR and CDR2 FQNEAQ (reference sequence). V gave up 2 bases and J gave up 5 bases; unmatched junction bases: 12. The CDR3 consists of 17 residues.

CDR3 region: CASRAGHIESYEQYF. In nucleotides, the CDR3 is TGTGCCAGTAGGGCGGGCCATATTGAGTCCTACGAGCAGTACTTC. This chain links TRBV19 with TRBJ2-7; possible D gene TRBD2, 5 bases. This CDR3 region has 15 residues. Germline loops: CDR1 LNHDA, CDR2 SQIVND (reference sequence). V gave up 6 bases and J gave up 1 base, with 16 bases separating them. Full variable domain (rest looked up from reference TRBV19 and TRBJ2-7): DGGITQSPKYLFRKEGQNVTLSCEQNLNHDAMYWYRQDPGQGLRLIYYSQIVNDFQKGDIAEGYSVSREKKESFPLTVTSAQKNPTAFYLCASRAGHIESYEQYFGPGTRLTVT.

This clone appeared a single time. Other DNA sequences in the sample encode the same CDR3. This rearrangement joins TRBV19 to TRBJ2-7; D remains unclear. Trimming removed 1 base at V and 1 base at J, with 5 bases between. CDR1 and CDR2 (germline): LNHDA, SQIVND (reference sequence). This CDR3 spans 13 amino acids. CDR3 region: CASSIGGSYEQYF. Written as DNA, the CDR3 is TGTGCCAGTAGTATAGGCGGTTCCTACGAGCAGTACTTC.

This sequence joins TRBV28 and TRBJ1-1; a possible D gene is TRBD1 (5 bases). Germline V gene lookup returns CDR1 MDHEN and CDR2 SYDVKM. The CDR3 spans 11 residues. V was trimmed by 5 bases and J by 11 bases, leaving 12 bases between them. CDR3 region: CASSPRDVAFF. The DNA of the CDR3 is TGTGCCAGCAGTCCAAGGGACGTCGCTTTCTTT.

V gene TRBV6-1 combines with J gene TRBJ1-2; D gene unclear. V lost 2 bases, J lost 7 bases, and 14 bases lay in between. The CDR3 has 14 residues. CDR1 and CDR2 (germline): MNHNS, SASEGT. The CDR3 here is CASSESTPRAGYTF. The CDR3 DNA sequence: TGTGCCAGCAGTGAATCAACCCCCCGGGCTGGCTACACCTTC.

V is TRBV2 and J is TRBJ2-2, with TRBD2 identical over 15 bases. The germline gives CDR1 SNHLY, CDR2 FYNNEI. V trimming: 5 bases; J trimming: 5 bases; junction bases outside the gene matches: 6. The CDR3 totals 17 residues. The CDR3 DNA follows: TGTGCCAGCAGTCCGGGACTAGCGGGAGGAGGAACCGGGGAGCTGTTTTTT. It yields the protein CASSPGLAGGGTGELFF.

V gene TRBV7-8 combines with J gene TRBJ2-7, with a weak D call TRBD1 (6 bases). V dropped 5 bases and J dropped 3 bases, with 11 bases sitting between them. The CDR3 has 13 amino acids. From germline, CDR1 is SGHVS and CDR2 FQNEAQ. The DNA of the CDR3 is TGTGCCAGCAGCCAGGGGCGCGTCTACGAGCAGTACTTC. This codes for CASSQGRVYEQYF. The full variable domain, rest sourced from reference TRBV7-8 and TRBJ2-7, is GAGVSQSPRYKVAKRGQDVALRCDPISGHVSLFWYQQALGQGPEFLTYFQNEAQLDKSGLPSDRFFAERPEGSVSTLKIQRTQQEDSAVYLCASSQGRVYEQYFGPGTRLTVT.

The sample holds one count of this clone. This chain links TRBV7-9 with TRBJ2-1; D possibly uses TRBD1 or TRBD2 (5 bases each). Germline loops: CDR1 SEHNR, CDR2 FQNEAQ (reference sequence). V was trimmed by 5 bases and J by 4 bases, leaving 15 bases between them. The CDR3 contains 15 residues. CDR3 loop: CASSLGATNYNEQFF. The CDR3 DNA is TGTGCCAGCAGCCTTGGGGCGACTAATTACAATGAGCAGTTCTTC.

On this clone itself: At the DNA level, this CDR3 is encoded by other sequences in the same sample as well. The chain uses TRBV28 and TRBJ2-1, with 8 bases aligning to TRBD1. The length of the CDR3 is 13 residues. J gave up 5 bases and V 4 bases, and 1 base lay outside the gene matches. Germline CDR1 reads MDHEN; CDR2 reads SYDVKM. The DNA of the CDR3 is TGTGCCAGCAGTTCGGGACAGGACAATGAGCAGTTCTTC. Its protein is CASSSGQDNEQFF.

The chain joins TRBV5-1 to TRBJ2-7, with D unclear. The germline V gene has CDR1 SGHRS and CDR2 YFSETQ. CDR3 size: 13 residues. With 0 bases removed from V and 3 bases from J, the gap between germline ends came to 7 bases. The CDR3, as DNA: TGCGCCAGCAGCTTGGATGGGGACTACGAGCAGTACTTC. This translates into CASSLDGDYEQYF.

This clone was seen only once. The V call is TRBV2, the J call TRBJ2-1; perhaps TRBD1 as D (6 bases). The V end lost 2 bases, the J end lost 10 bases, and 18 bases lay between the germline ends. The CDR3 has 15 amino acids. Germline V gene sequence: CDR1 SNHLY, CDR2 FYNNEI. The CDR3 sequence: CASSEYGTLREEQFF. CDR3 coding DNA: TGTGCCAGCAGTGAATACGGGACACTACGAGAGGAGCAGTTCTTC.

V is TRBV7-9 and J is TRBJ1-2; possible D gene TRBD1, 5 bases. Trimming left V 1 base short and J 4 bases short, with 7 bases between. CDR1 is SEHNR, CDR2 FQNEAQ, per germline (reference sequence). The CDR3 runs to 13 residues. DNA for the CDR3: TGTGCCAGCAGCTTAGACGGGGGCTATGGCTACACCTTC. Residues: CASSLDGGYGYTF.

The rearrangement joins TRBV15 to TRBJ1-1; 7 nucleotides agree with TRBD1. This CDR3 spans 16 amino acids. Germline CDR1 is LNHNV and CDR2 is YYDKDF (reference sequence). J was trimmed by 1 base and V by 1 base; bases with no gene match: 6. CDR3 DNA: TGTGCCACCAGCAGAGTGAGACAGGGAAGGAACACTGAAGCTTTCTTT. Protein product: CATSRVRQGRNTEAFF. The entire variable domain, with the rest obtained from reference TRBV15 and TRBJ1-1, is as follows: DAMVIQNPRYQVTQFGKPVTLSCSQTLNHNVMYWYQQKSSQAPKLLFHYYDKDFNNEADTPDNFQSRRPNTSFCFLDIRSPGLGDTAMYLCATSRVRQGRNTEAFFGQGTRLTVV.

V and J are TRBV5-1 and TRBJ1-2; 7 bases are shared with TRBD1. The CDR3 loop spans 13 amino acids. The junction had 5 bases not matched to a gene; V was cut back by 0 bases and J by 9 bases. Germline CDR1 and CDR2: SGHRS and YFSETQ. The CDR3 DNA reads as TGCGCCAGCAGCTTGGACAGGGGCTCGAGCTACACCTTC. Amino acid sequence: CASSLDRGSSYTF.

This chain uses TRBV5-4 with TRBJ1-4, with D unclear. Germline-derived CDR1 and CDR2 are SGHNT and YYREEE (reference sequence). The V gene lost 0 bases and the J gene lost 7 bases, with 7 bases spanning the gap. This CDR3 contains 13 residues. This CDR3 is CASSLANSEKLFF. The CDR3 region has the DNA TGTGCCAGCAGCTTGGCCAATAGTGAAAAACTGTTTTTT.

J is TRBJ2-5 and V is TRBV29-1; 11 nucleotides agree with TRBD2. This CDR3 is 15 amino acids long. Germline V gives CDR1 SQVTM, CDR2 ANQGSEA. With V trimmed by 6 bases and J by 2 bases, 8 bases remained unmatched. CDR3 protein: CSVTLGTSGQETQYF. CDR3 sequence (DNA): TGCAGCGTCACCCTAGGGACTAGCGGACAAGAGACCCAGTACTTC.

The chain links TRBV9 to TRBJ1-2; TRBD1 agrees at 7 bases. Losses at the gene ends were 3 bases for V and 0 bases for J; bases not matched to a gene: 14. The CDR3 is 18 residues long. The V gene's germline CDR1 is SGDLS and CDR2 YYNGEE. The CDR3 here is CASSEPRGGQAPNYGYTF. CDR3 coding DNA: TGTGCCAGCAGCGAACCCCGCGGCGGACAGGCTCCTAACTATGGCTACACCTTC.

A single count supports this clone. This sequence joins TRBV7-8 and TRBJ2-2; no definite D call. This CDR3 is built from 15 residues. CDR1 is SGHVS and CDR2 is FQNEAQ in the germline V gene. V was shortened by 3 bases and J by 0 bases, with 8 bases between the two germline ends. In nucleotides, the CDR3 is TGTGCCAGCAGCTTTTTTAGGACGAACACCGGGGAGCTGTTTTTT. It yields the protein CASSFFRTNTGELFF.